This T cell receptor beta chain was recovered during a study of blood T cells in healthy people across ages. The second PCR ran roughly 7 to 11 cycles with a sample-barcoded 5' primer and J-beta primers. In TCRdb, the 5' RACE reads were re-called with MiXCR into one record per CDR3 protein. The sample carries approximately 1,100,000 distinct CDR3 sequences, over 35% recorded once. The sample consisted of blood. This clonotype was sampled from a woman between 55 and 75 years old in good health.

The CDR3 spells CASTNRVNNNEQFF. The CDR3 bases are TGTGCCAGCACCAACAGGGTAAACAACAATGAGCAGTTCTTC. The gene calls are TRBV7-9 and TRBJ2-1, with a tentative D call TRBD1 (6 bases). The germline V and J ends were trimmed by 7 bases and 5 bases, with 15 bases remaining between them. This CDR3 has 14 residues. The germline CDR1 and CDR2 sequences are SEHNR and FQNEAQ (reference sequence).